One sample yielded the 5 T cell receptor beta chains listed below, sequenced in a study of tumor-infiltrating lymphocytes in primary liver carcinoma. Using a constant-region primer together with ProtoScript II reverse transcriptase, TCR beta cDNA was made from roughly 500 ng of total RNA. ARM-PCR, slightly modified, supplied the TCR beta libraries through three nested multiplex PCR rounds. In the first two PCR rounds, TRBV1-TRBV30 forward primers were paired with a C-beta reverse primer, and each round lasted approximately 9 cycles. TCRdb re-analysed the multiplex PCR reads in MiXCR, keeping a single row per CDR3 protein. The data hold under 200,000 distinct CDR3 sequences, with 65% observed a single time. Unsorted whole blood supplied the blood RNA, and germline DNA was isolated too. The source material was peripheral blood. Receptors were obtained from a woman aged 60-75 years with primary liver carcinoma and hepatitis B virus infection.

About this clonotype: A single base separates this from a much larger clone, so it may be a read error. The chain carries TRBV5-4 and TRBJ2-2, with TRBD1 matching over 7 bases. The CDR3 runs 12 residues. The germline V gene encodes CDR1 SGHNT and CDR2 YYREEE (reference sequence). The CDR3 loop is CAGITGAGELLF. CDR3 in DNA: TGTGCCGGAATAACAGGGGCCGGGGAGCTGCTTTTT. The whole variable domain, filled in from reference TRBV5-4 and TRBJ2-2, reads ETGVTQSPTHLIKTRGQQVTLRCSSQSGHNTVSWYQQALGQGPQFIFQYYREEENGRGNFPPRFSGLQFPNYSSELNVNALELDDSALYLCAGITGAGELLFGEGSRLTVL.

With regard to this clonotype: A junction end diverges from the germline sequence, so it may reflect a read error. CDR3 DNA sequence: TGTACCAGTAGTTCAACAACTGAAGCTTTCTTT. Amino acids: CTSSSTTEAFF. V usage is TRBV11-2 and J usage is TRBJ1-1; no clear D gene. The CDR3 runs to 11 residues. CDR1 and CDR2 (germline): SGHAT, FQNNGV.

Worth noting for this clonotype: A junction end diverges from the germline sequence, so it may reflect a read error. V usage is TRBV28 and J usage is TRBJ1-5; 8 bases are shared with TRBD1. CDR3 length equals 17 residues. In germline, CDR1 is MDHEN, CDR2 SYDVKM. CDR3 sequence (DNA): TGTGCCAGCAGTCTGATGCAGGGGGCGGCAGGCAATCAGCCCCAACATTTT. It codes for CASSLMQGAAGNQPQHF.

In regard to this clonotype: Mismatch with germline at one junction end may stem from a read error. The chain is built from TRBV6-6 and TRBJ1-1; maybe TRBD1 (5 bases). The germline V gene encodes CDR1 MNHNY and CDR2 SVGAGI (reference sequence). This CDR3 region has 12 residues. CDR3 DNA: TGTGCCGGGGGGGAGGGGAACACTGAAACTTTCTTT. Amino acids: CAGGEGNTETFF.

CDR3 nucleotides: TGTGCCACCAGTGATCGGACAGCCGACGAGCAGTACTTC. It is translated as CATSDRTADEQYF. The chain is built from TRBV24-1 and TRBJ2-7; D might be TRBD1 (6 bases). V lost 3 bases to trimming and J lost 5 bases, with 10 bases between them. The CDR3 is made up of 13 amino acids. From germline, CDR1 is KGHDR and CDR2 SFDVKD.